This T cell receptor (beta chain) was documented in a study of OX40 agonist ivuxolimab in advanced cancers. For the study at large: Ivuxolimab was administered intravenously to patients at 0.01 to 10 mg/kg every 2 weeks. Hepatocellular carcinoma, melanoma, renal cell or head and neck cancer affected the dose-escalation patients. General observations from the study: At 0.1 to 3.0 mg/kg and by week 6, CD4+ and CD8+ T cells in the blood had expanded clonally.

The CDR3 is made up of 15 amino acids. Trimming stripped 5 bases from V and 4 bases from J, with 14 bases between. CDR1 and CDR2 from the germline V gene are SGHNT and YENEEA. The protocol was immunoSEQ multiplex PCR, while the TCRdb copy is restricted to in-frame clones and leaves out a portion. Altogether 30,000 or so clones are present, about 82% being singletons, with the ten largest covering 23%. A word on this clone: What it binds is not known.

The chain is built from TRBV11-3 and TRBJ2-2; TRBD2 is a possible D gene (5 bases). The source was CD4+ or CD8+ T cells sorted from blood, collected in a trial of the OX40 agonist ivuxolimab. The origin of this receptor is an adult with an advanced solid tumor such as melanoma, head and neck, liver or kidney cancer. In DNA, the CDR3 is TGTGCCAGCAGCCCCACACGAGGGTTCACCGGGGAGCTGTTTTTT. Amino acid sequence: CASSPTRGFTGELFF.